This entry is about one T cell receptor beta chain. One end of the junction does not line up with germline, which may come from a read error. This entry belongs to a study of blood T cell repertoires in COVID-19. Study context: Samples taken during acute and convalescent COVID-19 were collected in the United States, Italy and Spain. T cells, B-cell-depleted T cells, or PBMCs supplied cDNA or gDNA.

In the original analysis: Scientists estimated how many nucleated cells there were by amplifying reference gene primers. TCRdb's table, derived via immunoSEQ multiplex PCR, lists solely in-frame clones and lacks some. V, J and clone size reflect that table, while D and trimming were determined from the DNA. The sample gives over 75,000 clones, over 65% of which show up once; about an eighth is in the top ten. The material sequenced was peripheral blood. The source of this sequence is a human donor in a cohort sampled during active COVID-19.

CDR3 in amino acids: CASSLGPGGTEAFF. The CDR3 DNA reads as TGTGCTAGCAGCTTAGGACCCGGGGGCACTGAAGCTTTCTTT. The rearrangement links TRBV7-7 to TRBJ1-1; D might be TRBD1 (5 bases). The length of the CDR3 is 14 residues. In germline, CDR1 is SSHAT, CDR2 FNYEAQ (reference sequence). Combining the CDR3 with reference TRBV7-7 and TRBJ1-1 gives the whole variable domain GAGVSQSPRYKVTKRGQDVTLRCDPISSHATLYWYQQALGQGPEFLTYFNYEAQPDKSGLPSDRFSAERPEGSISTLTIQRTEQRDSAMYRCASSLGPGGTEAFFGQGTRLTVV.